One TCR beta chain is described in this entry. Antigen specificity is unknown. The junction shows a germline mismatch at one end, possibly a read error. Healthy Caucasian individuals from Russia aged about 6 to 90 were enrolled as donors. The data derive from a study of blood T cells in healthy people across ages. Germline V CDR1 and CDR2: SNHLY, FYNNEI. There are 12 residues in the CDR3. General study points: Unsorted PBMC input precluded a conclusive naive versus antigen-experienced comparison.

Using a J-beta primer mix together with a sample-barcoded 5' primer, a second PCR was run for roughly 6 to 12 cycles. The template-switch adaptor, which had 12 random nucleotides, put a tag on each cDNA molecule. Per-sample output comprised a minimum of 2.5 million paired-end reads containing CDR3. TCRdb recomputed calls from the 5' RACE reads with MiXCR, one row per CDR3 protein. The sample lists about 1.5 million distinct CDR3 sequences, approximately 43% seen once, with 4% in the top ten. The rearrangement joins TRBV2 to TRBJ2-1, with a possible D match to TRBD2 (6 bases). The source material was blood. This sequence originates from a woman between 18 and 29 years old in good health. CDR3 sequence: CASIAAHNGQFF. CDR3 sequence (DNA): TGCGCCAGCATAGCGGCCCACAATGGGCAGTTCTTC.